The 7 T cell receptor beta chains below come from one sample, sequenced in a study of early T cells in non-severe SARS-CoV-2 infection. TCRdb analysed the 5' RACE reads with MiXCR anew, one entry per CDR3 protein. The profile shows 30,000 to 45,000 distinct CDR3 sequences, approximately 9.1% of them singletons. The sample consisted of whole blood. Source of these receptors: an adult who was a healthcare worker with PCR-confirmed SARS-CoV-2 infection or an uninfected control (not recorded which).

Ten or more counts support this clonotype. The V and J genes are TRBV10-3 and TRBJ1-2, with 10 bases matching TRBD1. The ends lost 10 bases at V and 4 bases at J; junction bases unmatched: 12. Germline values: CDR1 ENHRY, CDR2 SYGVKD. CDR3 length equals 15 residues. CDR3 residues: CATRDRGRNVYGYTF. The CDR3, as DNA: TGTGCCACCCGAGACAGGGGGCGAAACGTCTATGGCTACACCTTC.

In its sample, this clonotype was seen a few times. CDR3 DNA: TGTGCCACCCTGTTCCAGGGGCCCTCCTACGAGCAGTACTTC. This codes for CATLFQGPSYEQYF. This chain links TRBV28 with TRBJ2-7, with D perhaps matching TRBD1 (6 bases). The CDR3 is made up of 14 amino acids. Germline V gene sequence: CDR1 MDHEN, CDR2 SYDVKM. V was clipped by 10 bases and J by 0 bases, with 16 bases between them.

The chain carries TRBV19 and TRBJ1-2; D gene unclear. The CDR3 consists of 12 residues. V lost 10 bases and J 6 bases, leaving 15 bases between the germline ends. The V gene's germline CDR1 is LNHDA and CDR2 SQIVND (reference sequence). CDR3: CATRGRLDGYTF. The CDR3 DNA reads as TGTGCCACACGAGGTCGGTTGGATGGCTACACCTTC.

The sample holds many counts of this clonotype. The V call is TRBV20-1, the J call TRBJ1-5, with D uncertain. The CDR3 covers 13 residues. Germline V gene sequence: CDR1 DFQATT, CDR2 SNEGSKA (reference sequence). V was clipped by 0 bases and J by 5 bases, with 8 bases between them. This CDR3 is CSARDLHHQPQHF. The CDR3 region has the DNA TGCAGTGCTAGAGATCTACACCATCAGCCCCAGCATTTT.

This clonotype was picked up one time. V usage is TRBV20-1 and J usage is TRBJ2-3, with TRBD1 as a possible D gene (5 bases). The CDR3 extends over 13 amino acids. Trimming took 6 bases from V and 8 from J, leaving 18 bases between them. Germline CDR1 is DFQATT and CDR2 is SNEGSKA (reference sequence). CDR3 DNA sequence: TGCAGTGCCACTCCGTGGGGCTCTATTACGCAGTATTTT. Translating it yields CSATPWGSITQYF.

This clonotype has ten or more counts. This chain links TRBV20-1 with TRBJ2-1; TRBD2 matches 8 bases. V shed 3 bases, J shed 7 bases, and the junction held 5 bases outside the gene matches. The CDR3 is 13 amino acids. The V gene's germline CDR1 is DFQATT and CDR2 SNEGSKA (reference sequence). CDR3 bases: TGCAGTGCTAGCGGGGGGGCCAGGAATGAGCAGTTCTTC. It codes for CSASGGARNEQFF.

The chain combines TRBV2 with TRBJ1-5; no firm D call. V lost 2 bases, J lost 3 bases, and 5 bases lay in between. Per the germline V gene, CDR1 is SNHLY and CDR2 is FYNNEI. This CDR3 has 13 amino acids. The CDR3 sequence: CASSESVNQPQHF. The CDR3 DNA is TGTGCCAGCAGTGAATCTGTCAATCAGCCCCAGCATTTT.